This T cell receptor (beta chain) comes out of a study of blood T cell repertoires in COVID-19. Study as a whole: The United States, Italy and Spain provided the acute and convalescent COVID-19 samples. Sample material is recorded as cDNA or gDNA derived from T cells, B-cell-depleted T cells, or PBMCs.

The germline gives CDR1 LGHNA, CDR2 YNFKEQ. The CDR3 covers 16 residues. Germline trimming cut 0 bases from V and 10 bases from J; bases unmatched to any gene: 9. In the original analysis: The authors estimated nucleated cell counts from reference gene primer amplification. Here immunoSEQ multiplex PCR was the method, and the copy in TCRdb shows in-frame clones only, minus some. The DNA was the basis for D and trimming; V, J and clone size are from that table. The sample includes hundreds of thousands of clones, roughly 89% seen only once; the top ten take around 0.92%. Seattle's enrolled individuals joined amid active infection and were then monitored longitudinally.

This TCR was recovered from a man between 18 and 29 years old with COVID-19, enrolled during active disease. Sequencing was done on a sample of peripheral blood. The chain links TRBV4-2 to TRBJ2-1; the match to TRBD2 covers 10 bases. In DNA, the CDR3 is TGTGCCAGCAGCCAAGACGTGGCTAGCGGGAGCGGGGAGCAGTTCTTC. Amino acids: CASSQDVASGSGEQFF.